This T cell receptor beta chain is drawn from a study of blood T cell repertoires in COVID-19. Study overall: The United States, Italy and Spain were the sources of the acute and convalescent COVID-19 samples. Nucleic acid was either cDNA or gDNA, and it came from T cells, B-cell-depleted T cells, or PBMCs.

Original processing methods: Estimation of nucleated cell counts relied on the amplification of reference gene primers. Produced via immunoSEQ multiplex PCR; TCRdb's table is partial and in-frame only. The V and J calls and clone size are taken from that table; D and trimming were inferred from the DNA. The table lists 110,000 to 150,000 clones, about four fifths of them singletons. Germline values: CDR1 MDHEN, CDR2 SYDVKM. V was clipped by 2 bases and J by 0 bases, with 10 bases between them. CDR3 length: 16 amino acids. The sequenced sample was peripheral blood. This TCR derives from a man in his sixties or seventies who had recovered from COVID-19. The chain uses TRBV28 and TRBJ2-2; D might be TRBD1 (5 bases). CDR3 coding DNA: TGTGCCAGCAGTTTAGGTCAGGGCCCGAACACCGGGGAGCTGTTTTTT. Encoded protein: CASSLGQGPNTGELFF.